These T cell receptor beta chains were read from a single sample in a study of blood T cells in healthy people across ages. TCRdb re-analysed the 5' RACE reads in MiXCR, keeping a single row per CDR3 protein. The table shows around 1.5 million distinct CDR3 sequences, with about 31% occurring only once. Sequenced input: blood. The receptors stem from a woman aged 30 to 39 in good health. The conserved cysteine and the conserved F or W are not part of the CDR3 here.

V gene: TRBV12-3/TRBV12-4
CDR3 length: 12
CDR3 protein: ASGGLTSSYEQY

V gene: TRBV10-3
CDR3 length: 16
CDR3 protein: AIMGKRTLGSGANVLT

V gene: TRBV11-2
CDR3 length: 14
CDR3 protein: ASTKNHALGYNEQF

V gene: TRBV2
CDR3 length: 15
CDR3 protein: ASSEIVVGSYNSPLH

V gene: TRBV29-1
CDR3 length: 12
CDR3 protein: SVVSSEGSNEQF

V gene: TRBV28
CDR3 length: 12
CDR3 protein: ASSQASGVETQY

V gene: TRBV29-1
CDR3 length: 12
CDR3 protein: SVLGGSGAYEQY

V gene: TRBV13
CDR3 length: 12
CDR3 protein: ASSITEINEKLF

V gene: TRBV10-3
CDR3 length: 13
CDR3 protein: AISEPSGVLQPQH

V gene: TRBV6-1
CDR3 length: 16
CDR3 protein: ASRPTPGLAEGQETQY

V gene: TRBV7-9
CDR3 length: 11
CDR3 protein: ASSGDGNQPQH

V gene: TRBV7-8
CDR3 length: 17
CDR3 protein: ASSLLGLAGVSSYNEQF

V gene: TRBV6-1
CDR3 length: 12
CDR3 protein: ASSPITGADTQY

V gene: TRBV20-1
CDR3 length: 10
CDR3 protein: SAETGNNEQF

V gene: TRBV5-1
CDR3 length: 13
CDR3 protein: ASSSLAGGKSEQY

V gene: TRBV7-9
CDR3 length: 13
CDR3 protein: ASNLIETGEETQY

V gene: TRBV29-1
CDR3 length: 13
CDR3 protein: SVVGDRGGTDTQY

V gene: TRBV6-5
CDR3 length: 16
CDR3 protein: ASSYPRASGGPTDTQY

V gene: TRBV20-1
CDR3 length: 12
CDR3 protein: SARANRGFPIPF

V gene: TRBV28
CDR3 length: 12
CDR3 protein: ASSPLDSQHEQY

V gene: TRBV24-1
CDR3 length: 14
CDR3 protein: ATSDPTGAFTDTQY

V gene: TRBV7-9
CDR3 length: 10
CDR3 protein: ASSPWADEQY

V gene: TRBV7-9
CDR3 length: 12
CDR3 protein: ASSPEGWVYEQY

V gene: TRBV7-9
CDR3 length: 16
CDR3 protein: VSSSGAGTSINSETQY

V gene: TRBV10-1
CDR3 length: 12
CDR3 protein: ASSEYTGGYEQY

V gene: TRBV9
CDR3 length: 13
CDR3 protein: ASSASGSPNEKLF

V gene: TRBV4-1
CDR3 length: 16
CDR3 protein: ASSQDPGVRQGGYGYT

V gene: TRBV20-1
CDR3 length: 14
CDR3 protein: SAPVTSYSGANVLT

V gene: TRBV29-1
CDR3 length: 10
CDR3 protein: SVQDPGDEQY

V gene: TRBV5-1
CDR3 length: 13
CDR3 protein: ASSLSGPYQETQY

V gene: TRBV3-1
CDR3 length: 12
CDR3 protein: ASSQVNTDYEQY

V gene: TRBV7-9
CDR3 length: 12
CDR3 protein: ASSLTSAEETQY

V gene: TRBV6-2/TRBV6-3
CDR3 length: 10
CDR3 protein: ASSKDGETRY

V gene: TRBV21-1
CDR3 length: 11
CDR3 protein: ASSNRFSYEQY

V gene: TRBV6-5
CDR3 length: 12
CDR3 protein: ASSYSSGVYEQY

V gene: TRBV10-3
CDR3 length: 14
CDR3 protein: AIRSGTGGSYEGQY

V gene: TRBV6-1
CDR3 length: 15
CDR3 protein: ASSEAWSGSGQETQY